The 20 T cell receptor beta chains reported below all come from one sample, sequenced in a study of blood T cell repertoires in COVID-19. Profiled with immunoSEQ multiplex PCR; TCRdb holds only in-frame clones, not every one. The table lists some 170,000 clones, roughly 90% of them singletons, with around 1.2% in the top ten. Input material: PBMCs or T cells enriched from blood (not recorded which). The receptors were sampled from a human donor with acute COVID-19. The donor label of this sample is uncertain.

The J gene is TRBJ2-3, the V gene TRBV15; possible D gene TRBD2, 7 bases. Germline CDR1 and CDR2: LNHNV and YYDKDF (reference sequence). Deletions cut 0 bases from V and 6 bases from J, with 13 bases between. The CDR3 is 15 residues long. In DNA, the CDR3 is TGTGCCACCAGCAGAGATGCGGGGGCGGGTGATACGCAGTATTTT. It is translated as CATSRDAGAGDTQYF.

The rearrangement uses TRBV6-2 or TRBV6-3 and TRBJ2-2, with 10 bases that match TRBD1. Looked up from germline, CDR1 is MNHEY and CDR2 is SVGEGT. The CDR3 contains 15 residues. After removal of 6 bases from V and 3 bases from J, the junction contained 4 bases not matched to a gene. The CDR3 protein is CASSWTGGDTGELFF. The CDR3 coding sequence is TGTGCCAGCAGCTGGACAGGGGGTGACACCGGGGAGCTGTTTTTT.

The V gene is TRBV7-9, the J gene TRBJ1-2, with D unclear. The CDR3 is made up of 12 amino acids. The germline V and J ends were trimmed by 6 bases and 4 bases, with 9 bases remaining between them. The V gene's germline CDR1 is SEHNR and CDR2 FQNEAQ (reference sequence). CDR3 DNA sequence: TGTGCCAGCAGGACACCCTCCTATGGCTACACCTTC. Its protein product is CASRTPSYGYTF.

J is TRBJ2-1 and V is TRBV18, with 11 bases identical to TRBD2. The V segment lost 4 bases and the J segment 2 bases; nucleotides outside the gene matches: 1. The CDR3 has 15 residues. From germline, CDR1 is KGHSH and CDR2 LQKENI. The CDR3 region is CASSLAGGPYNEQFF. The CDR3, as DNA: TGTGCCAGCTCACTAGCGGGGGGGCCCTACAATGAGCAGTTCTTC. Drawing the rest from reference TRBV18 and TRBJ2-1, the complete variable domain is NAGVMQNPRHLVRRRGQEARLRCSPMKGHSHVYWYRQLPEEGLKFMVYLQKENIIDESGMPKERFSAEFPKEGPSILRIQQVVRGDSAAYFCASSLAGGPYNEQFFGPGTRLTVL.

This chain joins TRBV6-2 or TRBV6-3 and TRBJ2-7; D might be TRBD2 (7 bases). The CDR3 covers 14 residues. In germline, CDR1 is MNHEY, CDR2 SVGEGT. V lost 2 bases and J 4 bases, leaving 12 bases between the germline ends. The CDR3 loop is CASSYRTAGYEQYF. In nucleotides, the CDR3 is TGTGCCAGCAGTTACCGGACAGCGGGATACGAGCAGTACTTC.

V and J are TRBV27 and TRBJ1-3, with a tentative D call TRBD1 (5 bases). Germline V gene data show CDR1 as MNHEY and CDR2 as SMNVEV (reference sequence). The CDR3 sequence is 15 residues long. Trimming cost V 5 bases and J 0 bases, with 11 bases left between them. In DNA, the CDR3 is TGTGCCAGCAGTGGAAGGGGACTCTCTGGAAACACCATATATTTT. Its protein is CASSGRGLSGNTIYF.

The chain combines TRBV11-2 with TRBJ2-1; 7 nucleotides align to TRBD2. Germline-derived CDR1 and CDR2 are SGHAT and FQNNGV. V gave up 6 bases and J gave up 10 bases; unmatched junction bases: 12. The CDR3 has 14 residues. CDR3 sequence: CASRAGDYWGEQFF. The CDR3 nucleotides are TGTGCCAGCAGGGCCGGGGACTACTGGGGGGAGCAGTTCTTC.

The chain combines TRBV2 with TRBJ1-2; TRBD1 agrees at 8 bases. V was pared by 6 bases and J by 3 bases, with 3 bases of the junction left unmatched. CDR1 and CDR2 from the germline V gene are SNHLY and FYNNEI. The CDR3 spans 13 residues. The CDR3 DNA sequence: TGTGCCAGCAGACAGGGGGAGGACTATGGCTACACCTTC. Translated: CASRQGEDYGYTF.

The rearrangement links TRBV2 to TRBJ1-2; weak D call: TRBD1 (5 bases). The CDR3 has 14 amino acids. Trimming cost V 6 bases and J 4 bases, with 15 bases left between them. Germline lookup yields CDR1 SNHLY and CDR2 FYNNEI. CDR3 nucleotides: TGTGCCAGCAGCGACAGCCGTGCCGGCTATGGCTACACCTTC. Translating it yields CASSDSRAGYGYTF.

This clone has a single count. The chain combines TRBV27 with TRBJ2-7; possibly TRBD1 for D (5 bases). CDR1 is MNHEY and CDR2 is SMNVEV in the germline V gene (reference sequence). Deletions cut 4 bases from V and 0 bases from J, with 7 bases between. The CDR3 contains 13 residues. The CDR3 bases are TGTGCCAGCAGTTGGCAGGGCTCCTACGAGCAGTACTTC. This codes for CASSWQGSYEQYF.

The table lists this clone with a count of one. The chain combines TRBV9 with TRBJ2-1, with 7 bases fitting TRBD1. Germline V gene sequence: CDR1 SGDLS, CDR2 YYNGEE. The CDR3 runs 16 residues. J lost 5 bases, V lost 0 bases, and 8 bases had no gene match. CDR3 loop: CASSVEAGQANNEQFF. The CDR3 DNA follows: TGTGCCAGCAGCGTAGAGGCCGGACAGGCAAACAATGAGCAGTTCTTC.

The CDR3 coding sequence is TGTGCTAGTGGTTCCCGGATTTTGGGGGGGAACACTGAAGCTTTCTTT. This translates into CASGSRILGGNTEAFF. The chain combines TRBV12-5 with TRBJ1-1; D is perhaps TRBD1 (5 bases). The CDR3 contains 16 residues. Per germline, CDR1 LGHNT and CDR2 FRNRAP. V lost 4 bases and J lost 1, with 16 bases in between.

The chain recombines TRBV6-5 with TRBJ2-7; 7 bases are shared with TRBD1. The J segment lost 0 bases and the V segment lost 9 bases, leaving 11 bases of the junction unmatched. Germline CDR1 MNHEY, CDR2 SVGAGI. This CDR3 is built from 15 residues. Written as DNA, the CDR3 is TGTGCCAGTATGCTTTCGACAGGGTTCTCCTACGAGCAGTACTTC. It codes for CASMLSTGFSYEQYF.

The gene calls are TRBV18 and TRBJ1-3, with 8 bases identical to TRBD1. Germline trimming cut 1 base from V and 1 base from J; bases unmatched to any gene: 9. Germline CDR1 reads KGHSH; CDR2 reads LQKENI. CDR3 length: 18 residues. Written as DNA, the CDR3 is TGTGCCAGCTCACCACTGAGACAGGGGAAGGTTTCTGGAAACACCATATATTTT. Its protein is CASSPLRQGKVSGNTIYF.

This clone appeared once. The V and J genes are TRBV2 and TRBJ1-3; maybe TRBD1 (6 bases). The germline gives CDR1 SNHLY, CDR2 FYNNEI. The CDR3 has 15 residues. Trimming cost V 4 bases and J 4 bases, with 14 bases left between them. CDR3 coding DNA: TGTGCCAGCAGTGTTTCCAGGGGATCCGGAAACACCATATATTTT. Translated: CASSVSRGSGNTIYF.

The chain has TRBV7-9 and TRBJ2-7; TRBD1 might be the D (6 bases). In germline, CDR1 is SEHNR, CDR2 FQNEAQ (reference sequence). This CDR3 has 17 amino acids. The V end was cut by 0 bases, the J end by 2 bases, with 17 bases between. The CDR3 nucleotides are TGTGCCAGCAGCTTAGCCGGAGGTAACAGGGCGCCCTACGAGCAGTACTTC. Amino acid sequence: CASSLAGGNRAPYEQYF.

V gene TRBV7-2 combines with J gene TRBJ1-3; 11 bases are a match to TRBD1. Germline CDR1 and CDR2: SGHTA and FQGNSA. V dropped 5 bases and J dropped 4; count of bases not matched to a gene: 4. This CDR3 has 15 amino acids. The CDR3 loop reads CASSPDRGRGNTIYF. The CDR3 DNA sequence: TGTGCCAGCAGCCCGGACAGGGGGCGAGGAAACACCATATATTTT.

The chain uses TRBV6-6 and TRBJ2-1; D not resolved. V lost 2 bases to trimming and J lost 10 bases, with 6 bases between them. Germline loops: CDR1 MNHNY, CDR2 SVGAGI (reference sequence). This CDR3 spans 11 amino acids. This chain's CDR3 is CASSYMGEQFF. As DNA, the CDR3 is TGTGCCAGCAGTTACATGGGCGAGCAGTTCTTC.

The gene calls are TRBV9 and TRBJ2-1; tentatively, D is TRBD2 (5 bases). The CDR3 runs 15 residues. The germline gives CDR1 SGDLS, CDR2 YYNGEE. V lost 1 base and J 5 bases, leaving 13 bases between the germline ends. CDR3 in DNA: TGTGCCAGCAGCGTACACCCTGACGGGAACAATGAGCAGTTCTTC. Translated, it gives CASSVHPDGNNEQFF.

The rearrangement links TRBV10-3 to TRBJ1-1; unclear D gene. CDR3 length: 14 residues. Germline V gene data show CDR1 as ENHRY and CDR2 as SYGVKD. V lost 2 bases to trimming and J lost 1 base, with 8 bases between them. The CDR3 protein is CAISEKPGNTEAFF. The DNA of the CDR3 is TGTGCCATCAGTGAGAAGCCGGGGAACACTGAAGCTTTCTTT.